The 28 T cell receptor beta chains presented below share a single source sample, sequenced in a study of Graves' ophthalmopathy and Graves' hyperthyroidism (dated by TCRdb to 2016 to 2018). Sequencing relied on an Illumina HiSeq 2000. TCR beta CDR3 regions were amplified from RNA transcripts for repertoire sequencing. A first-round RT-PCR used HTBI primers with the Qiagen OneStep RT-PCR kit, followed by a second-round multiplex PCR, size selection and purification. TCRdb reworked the public reads: Q25 trimming with fastp, MiXCR clone assembly, productive beta chains retained. CDR3 protein duplicates are merged, each entry listing the most common genes and DNA. This sample lists 620,000 or so distinct CDR3 sequences; approximately 21% were detected once. Approximately 7% of the sample comes from the top ten. Sequences were obtained from peripheral blood. The receptors derive from a woman between 18 and 30 years old with stable Graves' hyperthyroidism. Some clones in this sample may be carry-over from other donors' samples. Donor details come from another sample of the same person, matched by shared clones.

This clonotype appeared many times. The gene calls are TRBV20-1 and TRBJ1-5; TRBD1 agrees at 8 bases. J was trimmed by 3 bases and V by 0 bases; bases with no gene match: 7. The CDR3 sequence is 16 residues long. Germline-derived CDR1 and CDR2 are DFQATT and SNEGSKA (reference sequence). The CDR3 DNA reads as TGCAGTGCTAGAGATAGAACAGGGGGTTCCAATCAGCCCCAGCATTTT. The encoded protein is CSARDRTGGSNQPQHF.

The chain is built from TRBV11-3 and TRBJ1-6; D possibly corresponds to TRBD1 (5 bases). The CDR3 has 15 amino acids. Trimming pared 2 bases from V and 10 bases from J, leaving 15 bases between. Germline assignment: CDR1 SGHNT and CDR2 YENEEA. The CDR3 nucleotides are TGTGCCAGCAGCTTAATTGGACACGCAGGCTCACCCCTCCACTTT. This gives the protein CASSLIGHAGSPLHF.

Many counts were recorded for this clonotype. The V and J genes are TRBV7-2 and TRBJ2-3, with TRBD1 as a possible D gene (6 bases). The ends were cut back, 5 bases at V and 5 bases at J, with 11 bases in the middle. Germline CDR1 and CDR2: SGHTA and FQGNSA. The CDR3 totals 13 residues. The CDR3 loop is CASSIQGRDTQYF. The CDR3 coding sequence is TGTGCCAGCAGCATACAGGGTAGAGATACGCAGTATTTT.

There are many counts of this clonotype. The chain couples TRBV12-5 to TRBJ1-2; TRBD1 matches 7 bases. The V gene end was trimmed by 6 bases and the J gene end by 2 bases; junction bases not matched to a gene: 12. The CDR3 is 16 residues long. Per germline, CDR1 LGHNT and CDR2 FRNRAP. CDR3 nucleotide sequence: TGTGCTAGTGGAGATACAACCGGGACAGAGAACTATGGCTACACCTTC. As protein: CASGDTTGTENYGYTF.

This rearrangement joins TRBV4-1 to TRBJ2-5; possible D gene TRBD1, 6 bases. V dropped 0 bases and J dropped 3 bases, with 17 bases sitting between them. CDR1 and CDR2 (germline): MGHRA, YSYEKL. This CDR3 spans 17 amino acids. CDR3 in DNA: TGCGCCAGCAGCCAAGAGCAGGGGATGGTCCCGAAAGAGACCCAGTACTTC. Its protein is CASSQEQGMVPKETQYF.

This clonotype was seen ten or more times. CDR3 nucleotides: TGTGCCAGTAATCCGGGGAATGACTATGGCTACACCTTC. Translating gives CASNPGNDYGYTF. The chain carries TRBV19 and TRBJ1-2; no clear D gene. The CDR3 totals 13 residues. V lost 7 bases and J 3 bases, leaving 12 bases between the germline ends. The germline CDR1 and CDR2 sequences are LNHDA and SQIVND (reference sequence).

This clonotype appeared a few times. The V gene is TRBV6-1, the J gene TRBJ1-3; possibly TRBD1 for D (5 bases). Germline assignment: CDR1 MNHNS and CDR2 SASEGT. This CDR3 spans 15 amino acids. V lost 6 bases to trimming and J lost 2 bases, with 14 bases between them. CDR3 DNA: TGTGCCAGCAGAGACAACCAGGGTACTGGAAACACCATATATTTT. Translating it yields CASRDNQGTGNTIYF.

On this clonotype: The junction differs from germline at one of its ends, possibly a read error. This chain connects TRBV7-9 to TRBJ2-2, with TRBD1 identical over 7 bases. Germline V gene sequence: CDR1 SEHNR, CDR2 FQNEAQ (reference sequence). This CDR3 spans 15 amino acids. This CDR3 is CASSLLTGNTGEQFF. CDR3 coding DNA: TGTGCCAGCAGCTTACTGACAGGGAACACCGGGGAGCAGTTTTTT.

This clonotype was counted at least ten times. The chain couples TRBV7-3 to TRBJ2-2; D gene ambiguous. Germline V gives CDR1 SGHTA, CDR2 FQGTGA. The CDR3 is made up of 14 amino acids. Trimming cost V 2 bases and J 6 bases, with 10 bases left between them. The CDR3 sequence: CASSLLSGPGELFF. As DNA, the CDR3 is TGTGCCAGCAGCTTATTATCGGGTCCCGGGGAGCTGTTTTTT.

This clonotype was counted between two and nine times. The rearrangement uses TRBV6-1 and TRBJ1-1, with a weak D call TRBD1 (5 bases). CDR1 and CDR2 (germline): MNHNS, SASEGT. V lost 7 bases and J 5 bases, leaving 11 bases between the germline ends. CDR3 length equals 12 residues. CDR3 sequence (DNA): TGTGCCAGCATTGACCGGGGGACTGAAGCTTTCTTT. Translation gives CASIDRGTEAFF.

This clonotype was seen repeatedly, ten times or more. The rearrangement uses TRBV7-3 and TRBJ1-5, with D perhaps matching TRBD1 (5 bases). V was shortened by 2 bases and J by 9 bases, with 11 bases between the two germline ends. This CDR3 is 13 amino acids long. Germline lookup yields CDR1 SGHTA and CDR2 FQGTGA. The CDR3 protein is CASSLDSMGPQHF. The CDR3 DNA reads as TGTGCCAGCAGCTTAGACAGTATGGGGCCCCAGCATTTT.

In its sample, this clonotype was seen many times. The V and J genes are TRBV11-2 and TRBJ1-1; 9 nucleotides line up with TRBD1. Germline V CDR1 and CDR2: SGHAT, FQNNGV. The CDR3 consists of 13 residues. Trimming at V came to 4 bases and at J to 7 bases, leaving 4 bases not matched to a gene. The DNA of the CDR3 is TGTGCCAGCAGCTCACAGGGGGCTAATGAAGCTTTCTTT. Translated, it gives CASSSQGANEAFF. The full variable domain, completed using reference TRBV11-2 and TRBJ1-1, is EAGVAQSPRYKIIEKRQSVAFWCNPISGHATLYWYQQILGQGPKLLIQFQNNGVVDDSQLPKDRFSAERLKGVDSTLKIQPAKLEDSAVYLCASSSQGANEAFFGQGTRLTVV.

This clonotype has only a few counts. The rearrangement links TRBV12-3 or TRBV12-4 to TRBJ2-7; 9 positions agree with TRBD2. The CDR3 covers 14 residues. Trimming at V came to 6 bases and at J to 5 bases, leaving 8 bases not matched to a gene. CDR3 residues: CASRSSGVQHEQYF. Written as DNA, the CDR3 is TGTGCCAGCAGATCTAGCGGGGTGCAACACGAGCAGTACTTC.

This chain links TRBV7-2 with TRBJ1-1; the D gene is possibly TRBD1 (5 bases). CDR3 size: 12 residues. CDR1 is SGHTA, CDR2 FQGNSA, per germline. V shed 5 bases and J shed 12 bases, with 16 bases lying between them. CDR3 sequence: CASSTYGAETFF. CDR3 coding DNA: TGTGCCAGCAGCACATACGGGGCTGAGACTTTCTTT.

At least ten counts were recorded for this clonotype. V is TRBV27 and J is TRBJ2-5, with 7 bases matching TRBD1. The CDR3 is 14 residues long. V was pared by 6 bases and J by 8 bases, with 12 bases of the junction left unmatched. CDR1 is MNHEY and CDR2 is SMNVEV in the germline V gene (reference sequence). CDR3 sequence reads: CASSFTGDRLTQYF. CDR3 DNA sequence: TGTGCCAGCAGCTTCACAGGGGATCGGCTAACCCAGTACTTC.

In this sample, this clonotype turned up many times. The rearrangement joins TRBV7-3 to TRBJ2-5; 10 positions agree with TRBD2. Losses at the gene ends were 4 bases for V and 5 bases for J; bases not matched to a gene: 16. Germline V CDR1 and CDR2: SGHTA, FQGTGA. There are 18 residues in the CDR3. The CDR3 sequence: CASSSNGGAAGGRETQYF. The CDR3 region has the DNA TGTGCCAGCAGCTCAAACGGGGGCGCAGCGGGAGGGAGGGAGACCCAGTACTTC.

This clonotype was seen repeatedly, ten times or more. The rearrangement joins TRBV20-1 to TRBJ1-3, with 9 positions matching TRBD1. The CDR3 is made up of 15 amino acids. Germline CDR1 and CDR2: DFQATT and SNEGSKA (reference sequence). Trimming took 1 base from V and 4 from J; bases not matched to a gene: 5. The DNA of the CDR3 is TGCAGTGCTAGAGGGGACAGGGATGCGGGAAACACCATATATTTT. It yields the protein CSARGDRDAGNTIYF.

This clonotype was observed many times. V usage is TRBV11-2 and J usage is TRBJ2-7, with TRBD2 as a possible D gene (6 bases). V shed 5 bases and J shed 0 bases, with 17 bases lying between them. Per germline, CDR1 SGHAT and CDR2 FQNNGV. The CDR3 totals 16 residues. Here the CDR3 reads CASSPNSAGLSYEQYF. The CDR3 DNA sequence: TGTGCCAGCAGCCCCAACAGCGCGGGACTCTCCTACGAGCAGTACTTC.

J is TRBJ1-1 and V is TRBV4-1; D possibly corresponds to TRBD1 (5 bases). Germline V gene lookup returns CDR1 MGHRA and CDR2 YSYEKL. Trimming took off 4 bases at V and 4 bases at J, with 13 bases between the two ends. This CDR3 has 14 residues. The CDR3 sequence is CASSRRGSGTEAFF. The CDR3 nucleotides read TGCGCCAGCAGCCGTCGGGGCTCTGGCACTGAAGCTTTCTTT.

The table lists this clonotype with many counts. This chain joins TRBV6-4 and TRBJ1-6; a weak D match, TRBD1 (5 bases). Germline-derived CDR1 and CDR2 are MRHNA and SNTAGT. CDR3 length equals 20 residues. V dropped 6 bases and J dropped 1 base, with 25 bases sitting between them. CDR3 sequence reads: CASSQDPTAAGGSYNSPLHF. The CDR3 DNA reads as TGTGCCAGCAGCCAGGACCCGACAGCTGCGGGTGGATCCTATAATTCACCCCTCCACTTT.

On this clonotype: The CDR3 does not end in the conserved phenylalanine or tryptophan, so this is likely a read error. V and J are TRBV20-1 and TRBJ1-1; D call uncertain. Germline V gene lookup returns CDR1 DFQATT and CDR2 SNEGSKA (reference sequence). This CDR3 spans 11 amino acids. DNA for the CDR3: TGCATTGCTAGAGATCTGGGGGAAGCTTTCCTT. Protein sequence: CIARDLGEAFL.

This clonotype was detected many times. This chain joins TRBV6-1 and TRBJ1-1; D not resolved. The germline gives CDR1 MNHNS, CDR2 SASEGT. CDR3 length: 13 amino acids. The V end lost 5 bases, the J end lost 1 base, and 8 bases lay between the germline ends. The CDR3 bases are TGTGCCAGCAGTACCCCGACGAACACTGAAGCTTTCTTT. Translated: CASSTPTNTEAFF.

This clonotype came up many times. The chain uses TRBV24-1 and TRBJ2-7; D not certain. Between the trimmed V and J ends, which lost 9 bases and 3 bases, there was a span of 14 bases. This CDR3 is 13 amino acids long. The germline gives CDR1 KGHDR, CDR2 SFDVKD. Here the CDR3 DNA reads TGTGCCACCTCGTCTGGGATGCACTACGAGCAGTACTTC. Residues: CATSSGMHYEQYF.

This clonotype was counted at least ten times. The V call is TRBV6-1, the J call TRBJ2-7; tentative D call: TRBD2 (5 bases). The CDR3 totals 13 residues. Trimming took off 9 bases at V and 2 bases at J, with 14 bases between the two ends. CDR1 is MNHNS, CDR2 SASEGT, per germline. The CDR3 sequence is CASRELFPYEQYF. CDR3 in DNA: TGTGCCAGTAGGGAGCTTTTCCCCTACGAGCAGTACTTC.

This clonotype came up a few times. V is TRBV19 and J is TRBJ1-5; a weak D match, TRBD1 (6 bases). This CDR3 contains 18 residues. From germline, CDR1 is LNHDA and CDR2 SQIVND (reference sequence). Trimming took off 1 base at V and 1 base at J, with 17 bases between the two ends. CDR3 region: CASSIVGGHRVSNQPQHF. CDR3 sequence (DNA): TGTGCCAGTAGTATAGTTGGAGGCCACAGGGTAAGCAATCAGCCCCAGCATTTT.

In this sample, this clonotype turned up once. This chain connects TRBV27 to TRBJ1-6; possibly TRBD1 for D (6 bases). The CDR3 has 16 residues. CDR1 and CDR2 (germline): MNHEY, SMNVEV (reference sequence). V was trimmed by 3 bases and J by 9 bases, leaving 18 bases between them. CDR3 nucleotide sequence: TGTGCCAGCAGTTTGACTTCCACAGAGGGGGGTTCACCCCTCCACTTT. This encodes CASSLTSTEGGSPLHF.

A note on this clonotype: This is likely a read error, given that the CDR3 carries no conserved phenylalanine or tryptophan at its end. The chain uses TRBV6-1 and TRBJ1-5; possibly TRBD1 for D (6 bases). This CDR3 has 14 residues. Germline lookup yields CDR1 MNHNS and CDR2 SASEGT. V lost 6 bases to trimming and J lost 5 bases, with 14 bases between them. This CDR3 is CASRTDRSYQPQHY. Written as DNA, the CDR3 is TGTGCCAGCAGGACTGACAGGTCCTATCAGCCCCAGCATTAT.

The V and J genes are TRBV14 and TRBJ2-7, with TRBD1 matching over 9 bases. This CDR3 contains 13 residues. J was trimmed by 6 bases and V by 7 bases; bases with no gene match: 7. The V gene's germline CDR1 is SGHDN and CDR2 FVKESK. The CDR3 sequence is CASIRDRECEQYF. The CDR3 DNA reads TGTGCCAGCATCCGGGACAGGGAATGCGAGCAGTACTTC.